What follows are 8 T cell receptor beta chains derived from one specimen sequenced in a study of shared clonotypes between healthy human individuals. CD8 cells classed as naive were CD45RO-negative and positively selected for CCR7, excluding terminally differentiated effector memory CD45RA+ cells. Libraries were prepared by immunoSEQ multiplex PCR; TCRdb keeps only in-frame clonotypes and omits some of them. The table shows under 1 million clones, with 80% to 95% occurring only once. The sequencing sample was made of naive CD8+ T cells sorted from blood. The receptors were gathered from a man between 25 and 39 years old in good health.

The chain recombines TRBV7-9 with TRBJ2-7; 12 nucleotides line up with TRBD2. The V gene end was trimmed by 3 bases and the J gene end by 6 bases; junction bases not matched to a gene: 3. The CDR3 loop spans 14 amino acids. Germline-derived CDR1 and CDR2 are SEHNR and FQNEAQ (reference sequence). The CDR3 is CASSLTSGSGEQYF. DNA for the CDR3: TGTGCCAGCAGCTTGACTAGCGGGAGCGGCGAGCAGTACTTC. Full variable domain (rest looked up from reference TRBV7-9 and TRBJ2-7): DTGVSQNPRHKITKRGQNVTFRCDPISEHNRLYWYRQTLGQGPEFLTYFQNEAQLEKSRLLSDRFSAERPKGSFSTLEIQRTEQGDSAMYLCASSLTSGSGEQYFGPGTRLTVT.

The CDR3 is CASSDSPSEGHEQFF. CDR3 in DNA: TGTGCCAGCAGTGACTCCCCATCCGAGGGACATGAGCAGTTCTTC. This chain uses TRBV6-4 with TRBJ2-1; D assignment may be TRBD1 or TRBD2 (5 bases each). Germline V lookup: CDR1 MRHNA, CDR2 SNTAGT. The ends were cut back, 0 bases at V and 8 bases at J, with 14 bases in the middle. CDR3 length: 15 residues.

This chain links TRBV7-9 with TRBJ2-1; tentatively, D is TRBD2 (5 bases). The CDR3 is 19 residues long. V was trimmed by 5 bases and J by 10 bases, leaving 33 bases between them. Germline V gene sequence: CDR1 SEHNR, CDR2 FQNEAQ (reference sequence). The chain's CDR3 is CASSPYSREGGFKRGEQFF. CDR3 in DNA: TGTGCCAGCAGCCCCTACAGCCGGGAAGGCGGATTTAAAAGAGGGGAGCAGTTCTTC.

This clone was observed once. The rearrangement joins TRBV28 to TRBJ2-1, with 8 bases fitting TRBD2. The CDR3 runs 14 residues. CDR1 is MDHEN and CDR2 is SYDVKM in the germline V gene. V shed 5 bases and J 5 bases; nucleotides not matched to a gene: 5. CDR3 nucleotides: TGTGCCAGCAGTGTAGCGGGAATCGACAATGAGCAGTTCTTC. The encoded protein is CASSVAGIDNEQFF.

CDR3 residues: CASSLPTTVPHEQFF. CDR3 nucleotides: TGTGCCAGCAGTTTACCTACGACGGTCCCACATGAGCAGTTCTTC. The chain employs TRBV28 and TRBJ2-1; no firm D call. This CDR3 spans 15 amino acids. Trimming took 2 bases from V and 8 from J, leaving 16 bases between them. In germline, CDR1 is MDHEN, CDR2 SYDVKM.

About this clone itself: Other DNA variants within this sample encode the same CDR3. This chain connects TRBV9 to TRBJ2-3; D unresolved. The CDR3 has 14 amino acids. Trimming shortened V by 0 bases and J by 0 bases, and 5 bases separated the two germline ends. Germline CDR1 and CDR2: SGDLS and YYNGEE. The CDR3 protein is CASSVAGSTDTQYF. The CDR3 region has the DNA TGTGCCAGCAGCGTAGCCGGTAGCACAGATACGCAGTATTTT.

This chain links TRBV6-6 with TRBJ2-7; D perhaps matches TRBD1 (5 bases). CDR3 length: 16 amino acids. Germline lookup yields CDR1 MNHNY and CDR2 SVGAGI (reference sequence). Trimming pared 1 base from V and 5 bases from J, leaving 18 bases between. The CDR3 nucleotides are TGTGCCAGCAGTTACTTGTCACAGTTTGAAGGGGACGAGCAGTACTTC. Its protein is CASSYLSQFEGDEQYF.

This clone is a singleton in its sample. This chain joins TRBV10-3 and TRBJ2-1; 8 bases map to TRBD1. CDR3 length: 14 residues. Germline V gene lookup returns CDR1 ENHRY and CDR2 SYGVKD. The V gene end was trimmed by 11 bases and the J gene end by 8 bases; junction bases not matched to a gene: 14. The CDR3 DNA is TGTGCCGCGCAAAACCGACAGGGGCACTATGAGCAGTTCTTC. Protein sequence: CAAQNRQGHYEQFF.